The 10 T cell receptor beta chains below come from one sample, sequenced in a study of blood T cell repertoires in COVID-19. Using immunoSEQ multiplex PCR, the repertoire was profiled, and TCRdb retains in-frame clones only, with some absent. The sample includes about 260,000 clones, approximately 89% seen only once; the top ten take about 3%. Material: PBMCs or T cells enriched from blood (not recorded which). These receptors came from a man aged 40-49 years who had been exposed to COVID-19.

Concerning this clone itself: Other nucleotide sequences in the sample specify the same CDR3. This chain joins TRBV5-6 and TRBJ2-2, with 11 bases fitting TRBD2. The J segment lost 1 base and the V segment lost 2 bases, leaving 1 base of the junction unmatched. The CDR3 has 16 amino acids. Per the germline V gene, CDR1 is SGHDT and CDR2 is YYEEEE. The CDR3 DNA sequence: TGTGCCAGCAGCTTAGGACTAGCGGGGAACACCGGGGAGCTGTTTTTT. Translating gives CASSLGLAGNTGELFF.

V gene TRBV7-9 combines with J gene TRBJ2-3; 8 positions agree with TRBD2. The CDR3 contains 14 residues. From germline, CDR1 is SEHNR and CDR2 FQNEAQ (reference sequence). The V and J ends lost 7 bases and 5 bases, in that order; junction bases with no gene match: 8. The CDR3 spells CASTFRLAGDTQYF. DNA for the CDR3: TGTGCCAGCACCTTTCGGCTAGCGGGAGATACGCAGTATTTT.

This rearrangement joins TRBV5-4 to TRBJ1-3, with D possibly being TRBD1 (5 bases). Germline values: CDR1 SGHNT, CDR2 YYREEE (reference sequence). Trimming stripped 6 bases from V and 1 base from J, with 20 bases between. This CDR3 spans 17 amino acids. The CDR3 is CASTRRLGGGSGNTIYF. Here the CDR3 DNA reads TGTGCCAGCACCCGGCGGCTCGGGGGGGGATCTGGAAACACCATATATTTT.

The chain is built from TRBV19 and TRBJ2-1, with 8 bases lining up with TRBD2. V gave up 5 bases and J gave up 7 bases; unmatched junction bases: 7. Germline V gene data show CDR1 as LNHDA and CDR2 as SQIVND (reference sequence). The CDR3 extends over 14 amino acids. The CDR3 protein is CASSLIAGHNEQFF. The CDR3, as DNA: TGTGCCAGTAGTTTGATAGCGGGACATAATGAGCAGTTCTTC. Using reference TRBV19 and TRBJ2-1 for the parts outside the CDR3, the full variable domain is DGGITQSPKYLFRKEGQNVTLSCEQNLNHDAMYWYRQDPGQGLRLIYYSQIVNDFQKGDIAEGYSVSREKKESFPLTVTSAQKNPTAFYLCASSLIAGHNEQFFGPGTRLTVL.

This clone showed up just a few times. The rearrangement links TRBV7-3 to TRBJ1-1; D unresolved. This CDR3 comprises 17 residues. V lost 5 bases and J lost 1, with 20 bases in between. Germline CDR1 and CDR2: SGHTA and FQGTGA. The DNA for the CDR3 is TGTGCCAGCAGCCCCCCTCAGCCAGGCCGACGGAACACTGAAGCTTTCTTT. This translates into CASSPPQPGRRNTEAFF.

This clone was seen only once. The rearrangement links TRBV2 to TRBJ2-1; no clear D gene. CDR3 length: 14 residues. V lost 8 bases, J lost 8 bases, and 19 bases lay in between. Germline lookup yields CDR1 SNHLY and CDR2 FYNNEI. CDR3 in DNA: TGTGCCAGCGTCCCCGACATTCTGAGTTATGAGCAGTTCTTC. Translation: CASVPDILSYEQFF.

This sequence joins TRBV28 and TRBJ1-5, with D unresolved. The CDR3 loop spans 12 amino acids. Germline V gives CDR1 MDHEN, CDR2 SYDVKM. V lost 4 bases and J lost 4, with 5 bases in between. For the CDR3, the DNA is TGTGCCAGCAGTTCCGTAAATCAGCCCCAGCATTTT. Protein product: CASSSVNQPQHF.

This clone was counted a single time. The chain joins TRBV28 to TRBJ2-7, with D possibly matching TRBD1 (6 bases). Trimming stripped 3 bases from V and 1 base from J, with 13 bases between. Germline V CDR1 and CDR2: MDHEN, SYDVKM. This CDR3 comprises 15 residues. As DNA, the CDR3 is TGTGCCAGCAGTTTCTGGGGACACAATTCCTACGAGCAGTACTTC. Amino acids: CASSFWGHNSYEQYF.

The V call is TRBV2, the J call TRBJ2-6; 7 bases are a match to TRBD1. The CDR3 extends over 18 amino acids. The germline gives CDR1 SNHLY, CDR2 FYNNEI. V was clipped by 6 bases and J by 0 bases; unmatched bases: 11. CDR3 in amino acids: CASRAGTAGFSGANVLTF. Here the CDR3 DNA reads TGTGCCAGCAGGGCCGGGACAGCAGGATTCTCTGGGGCCAACGTCCTGACTTTC.

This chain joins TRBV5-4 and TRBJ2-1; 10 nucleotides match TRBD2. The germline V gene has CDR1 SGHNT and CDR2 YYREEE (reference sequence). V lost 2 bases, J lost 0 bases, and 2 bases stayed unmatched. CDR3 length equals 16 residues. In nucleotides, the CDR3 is TGTGCCAGCAGCTTACCTAGCGGGGGCTCCTACAATGAGCAGTTCTTC. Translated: CASSLPSGGSYNEQFF.